The entry below describes one T cell receptor (beta chain). No cognate antigen has been identified for it. Within one base of it there is no much larger clone, and no base qualities were kept. These data are taken from a study of blood T cell repertoires in COVID-19 (dated by TCRdb to about 2020). For the study in its entirety: The collaborator samples originated in the United States, Italy and Spain and spanned the acute and convalescent phases of COVID-19. The material from the prospective study consisted of cDNA or gDNA derived from T cells, B-cell-depleted T cells, or PBMCs. The dataset comprised deeply sampled blood TCRbeta repertoires from subjects exposed to, actively infected with, or recovered from COVID-19. The repertoires were released in a freely available public database meant as a resource for research on the immune response to SARS-CoV-2. Samples came from the ongoing ImmuneRACE study (first 160 participants) plus 1,254 subjects from 6 global collaborators. The sample metadata nearly always contained a de-identified subject ID, COVID-19 status, age in years and sex. Where available, HLA class I and class II types were taken from metadata supplied by the sample provider and were not determined by assay-based typing.

The research as a whole found: The quantity of clinical and demographic metadata differed by source and by participant and was supplied without curation.

TCRbeta CDR3 regions were amplified from genomic DNA by means of the immunoSEQ Assay, a bias-controlled multiplex PCR. The study's processing was this. The number of nucleated cells in each sample was estimated from the amplification of reference gene primers within the assay. To quantify the absolute abundance of each unique TCRbeta CDR3 rearrangement, sequence reads were collapsed and filtered. For each sample, productive Simpson clonality was calculated by taking the square root of Simpson's diversity index across productive rearrangements. TCRdb re-hosts the immuneACCESS table, in-frame sequences only. Its copies lack some clones; in the studies checked, an unresolved V gene accounts for under half of them, and the cause for the rest is not known. V, J and clone size derive from that table, while D and trimming were established from the DNA sequence. Present in this sample are 400,000 to 500,000 clones, 88% of which were seen just once. Jointly, the top ten make up around 1.5% of the sample.

Enrolling through a virtual design, the prospective study's participants ranged in age from roughly 18 to 90 years and lived across some 22 United States geographic areas. In the prospective study, cohorts were assigned on the basis of participant-reported clinical history obtained from a screening survey and a study questionnaire. Exposed participants had been in contact with someone with a PCR-confirmed or clinician-diagnosed COVID-19 case within 2 weeks of study entry. Each participant in the prospective study had whole blood, serum and a nasopharyngeal or oropharyngeal swab collected by mobile phlebotomists. Additional blood draws and questionnaires over an approximately 2-month period could optionally be provided by prospective study participants. Blood samples from the prospective study were shipped frozen or at room temperature prior to DNA extraction. The TCR originated in a woman between 18 and 29 years old who had been exposed to COVID-19. The specimen sequenced was PBMCs or T cells enriched from blood (not recorded which).

The nucleotide sequence reads as follows: TGTGCCAGCAGCCAAGGGACAGGGGGCTACAATGAGCAGTTCTTC. Its amino acids are CASSQGTGGYNEQFF. This chain joins TRBV3-1 (or the pseudogene TRBV3-2) to TRBJ2-1, and 10 junctional nucleotides match TRBD1. CDR1 and CDR2, per the germline V gene (reference sequence), are LGHDT and YNNKEL. Unmatched junction bases come to 0, with V trimmed by 1 base and J by 3 bases. The CDR3 holds 15 amino acids from the cysteine to the phenylalanine. Here the CDR3 DNA is all that survives: 45 bases in frame from base 1.